This TCR beta chain is from a study of cytomegalovirus exposure and HLA in healthy donors (dated by TCRdb to the late 2010s). General notes on the study: An earlier analysis of fewer than 750 of the donors reported 276 Gb of sequence data and about 120 million unique TCR beta sequences obtained from about 200 million T cells. A later genetic analysis took genome-wide SNP genotypes for about 65% of the 666 donors and used that subset as a discovery cohort. The study aimed to test whether cataloging public T cell receptors could reveal signatures of past pathogen exposure. To predict cytomegalovirus infection status, the study brought together high-throughput TCR immunosequencing, statistical association of individual TCRs with disease status, and machine learning. Class I and class II HLA loci were covered by the typing at four-digit resolution. To study patterns of TCR occurrence, a later analysis re-analyzed previously published TCR beta repertoires from 500 to 850 donors and added high-resolution HLA genotyping. Around 320 gigabases of sequencing data and roughly 90 million unique TCR sequences were included in an early release covering several hundred HLA-typed donors. All discovery cohort repertoires had been generated on a single sequencing platform. To decide whether each TCR beta V gene segment behaved as functional or pseudogenic, an earlier analysis of nearly 600 of the donors relied on high-throughput TCR beta sequencing. About five DR-DQ haplotypes were handled as single units for association and clustering because linkage in the cohort was strong. The later analysis used no new phenotypic data to find candidate immune exposures, relying instead on TCR beta sequences and their occurrence across donors. Using immunosequencing, the study profiled T cell repertoires from 666 subjects and related those repertoires to cytomegalovirus serostatus. Of the 350 to 450 genotyped donors, around 81% fell in the genetic ancestry cluster associated with self-reported Caucasian donors. Typing coverage varied by locus: roughly 620-640 donors for A, B, C, DRB1 and DQB1; 500 to 550 for DQA1; around 610 for DPA1; more than 450 for DPB1. Across approximately 400 genotyped donors of the cohort, an average of roughly 230,000 unique TCR beta nucleotide sequences per donor were sequenced, and approximately 17% of those sequences were non-productive. Alongside the repertoire data, information on donor age, sex, ethnicity and CMV serostatus was compiled. In addition to the first cohort of approximately 650 subjects, a separate validation cohort of approximately 120 different subjects was used.

The CDR3 covers 13 residues, taking in both the cysteine and the phenylalanine. Only the CDR3 DNA stays, 39 bases, in frame from base 1. The junction shows trimming of 5 bases on V and 1 base on J, plus 7 bases between the germline ends. For CDR1 and CDR2, the germline V gene (reference sequence) lists MNHEY and SMNVEV. Results and caveats for the whole study, not just this receptor: A further reported finding was that TCR beta sequences accurately predicted the HLA-A and HLA-B alleles for most subjects in the first cohort. The sequencing pipeline was judged likely to have produced a cluster of highly shared sequence variants as a technical artifact. Broadly in line with IMGT annotations, most TCR beta V segments showed up in productive rearrangements about 87% or about 30% of the time in an earlier analysis of 587 of the donors. While some public TCRs were present in many individuals, most TCR sequences turned up only very rarely across donors. A later analysis found that HLA-associated TCR beta chains were more clonally expanded and had lower generation probabilities than equally common non-associated chains. Assigning TCR associations to individual alleles was difficult when HLA alleles, especially DR and DQ, strongly co-occurred. In vitro tests confirmed that three of the cytomegalovirus-associated TCR beta chains recognize cytomegalovirus antigens. Because HLA typing was unavailable for some donors at each locus, only the typed subset was used in association tests. In a later analysis, the rate of TCR association differed among HLA loci, with DRB1 alleles having the most associated TCRs and HLA-C alleles having the fewest. Compared with the roughly 670-donor mean, donors in an Asian-associated ancestry cluster had fewer N-insertions in productive TCRs, according to a later genetic analysis. In a later analysis, about 16,000 TCR beta sequences were associated with specific HLA alleles at a false discovery rate of 0.05. In a later analysis, several top co-occurrence clusters were reported to appear linked to parvovirus B19, influenza, CMV and Epstein-Barr virus. Because counts were too low, approximately 15 rarely observed V segments, including chromosome 9 orphons, were excluded from the earlier analysis of about 500 of the donors. The only immune exposure information available for the cohort was CMV serostatus. The authors suggested that the approach could potentially be generalized to other disease states and immunological phenotypes. A later genetic analysis associated a missense DCLRE1C variant with V-gene and J-gene trimming of TCR beta chains, and an independent cohort replicated the association. Correlated functional status among segregating V segments might reflect linkage disequilibrium, but an unknown experimental factor could not be ruled out. Sequencing depth was assumed to be roughly uniform across donors in the presence/absence analyses, though that assumption may not hold. The classifier was reported to diagnose cytomegalovirus status with high specificity and sensitivity in both the original and validation cohorts. Some IMGT-functional V segments, including TRBV6-2 and TRBV6-3, could not be distinguished by the 87-base-pair reads and were therefore excluded. The cohort was sequenced for TCR beta chains only, and without alpha or paired-chain data the features that could be detected were limited. Most CMV-associated TCR beta chains appeared to be HLA-restricted in a later analysis, and the HLA associations seemed to be driven largely by CMV exposure. The study gave a list of under 200 TCR beta chains associated with cytomegalovirus.

The library was generated by the immunoSEQ multiplex PCR assay. The multiplex PCR relied on a mix of 60 forward primers for TCR Vbeta segments and 13 reverse primers for TCR Jbeta segments. The CDR3 region of rearranged TCR beta genes was amplified from genomic DNA with a multiplex PCR assay. On the Illumina HiSeq System, the amplified TCR beta libraries were sequenced as 87-base-pair reads. On the study's bioinformatics: A later analysis tallied around 82 million unique TCR beta chains across the 640 or so repertoires, and about 12 million of those chains were shared by two or more donors. A nearest-neighbor algorithm error-corrected the raw reads and collapsed the reads into unique sequences, merging closely related sequences to remove PCR and sequencing errors. Alignment of CDR3 sequences to IMGT reference sequences was used to assign V, D and J gene segments. For a sequence to be retained, a match of at least six nucleotides to both a V gene segment and a J gene segment was required. A rearrangement was called productive if the CDR3 had no stop codons and remained in frame with V and J, and every other rearrangement was called non-productive. Following IMGT convention, CDR3 was defined as the stretch from the second conserved V-encoded cysteine to the conserved J-encoded phenylalanine. The earlier analysis of around 640 of the donors excluded sequences that lacked an unambiguous match to a single V gene segment. In an earlier analysis of a few hundred of the donors, V segments were called functional above 56.7% productive rearrangements and were called segregating when the between-donor standard deviation exceeded 5%. A statistical classification framework was developed to diagnose cytomegalovirus status using the catalog of TCR beta chain sequences. In a later analysis, V and J genes were assigned by comparing TCR nucleotide sequences against IMGT/GENE-DB human TR gene sequences. A later analysis assigned CDR3 sequences and most-parsimonious VDJ recombination scenarios with the TCRdist pipeline. In a later analysis, each TCR beta chain was defined by its CDR3 amino acid sequence together with its V-gene family, and reads without a unique V-gene family were excluded. A later analysis removed 500 to 600 highly shared, low-generation-probability nucleotide sequences to deal with suspected cross-contamination and a sequencing artifact. A later analysis calculated a clonal expansion index for each public chain from normalized within-repertoire ranks of inferred template counts. In a later analysis, generation probabilities were computed using a VDJ recombination model fitted to out-of-frame rearrangements, and the results were checked against IGoR. Hypergeometric tests were used in a later analysis to score TCR-TCR, TCR-HLA and TCR-CMV co-occurrence, with a repertoire-size bias correction applied to the TCR pairs. False discovery rates were estimated in a later analysis by permuting HLA or CMV assignments 20 times. In a later analysis, co-occurring TCRs were grouped with DBSCAN, and TCRdist sequence similarity was added when clustering was performed within HLA-allele-positive subsets. For co-occurrence clustering, repertoires with fewer than 30,000 or more than 120,000 public chains were excluded, along with several repertoires with anomalous nucleotide sharing. Entries here come from immuneACCESS through TCRdb and include only in-frame sequences with V and J called. Some clones fail to appear in such tables; in the studies checked, an unresolved V gene covers under half of the shortfall, and the cause of the remainder is unknown. That table furnishes V, J and clone size, whereas the DNA furnished D and trimming. This sample is represented by 150,000 to 200,000 clones; about nine tenths of them were singletons. Around 0.98% of the sample lies in the top ten.

The table lists this clone with a count of one. The clone's antigen remains unknown. No base-level quality is on record; no much larger clone is a single base apart. The cohort comprised more than 550 healthy bone marrow donors. All cohort members were sampled while nominally healthy, although unrecorded immune exposures were likely present. The donor tested CMV seronegative, placing the donor among the 352 seronegative members of the cohort. Each donor provided a peripheral blood sample, and peripheral blood mononuclear cells were used for TCR beta sequencing. The Qiagen DNeasy Blood Extraction Kit was used to extract genomic DNA from the blood cell samples.

The sequence was collected from a boy between 2 and 15 years old in good health and CMV-seronegative. Input material: PBMCs. The sequence joins TRBV27 to TRBJ2-3; the best D guess is TRBD2, with 5 bases matching. The DNA is as follows: TGTGCCAGCAGTAAGGGAGGCACAGATACGCAGTATTTT. It codes for CASSKGGTDTQYF.